The 19 T cell receptor beta chains reported below all come from one sample, sequenced in a study of shared clonotypes between healthy human individuals. The table came from immunoSEQ multiplex PCR; TCRdb's copy has only in-frame clones and leaves some out. The sample shows about 120,000 clones, under 70% of them seen only once. Material for sequencing was memory CD8+ T cells sorted from blood. Subset reported: CD45RO+ cells pooled with CCR7-negative TemRA cells. These TCRs come from a woman aged 30 to 39 in good health.

The chain employs TRBV29-1 and TRBJ2-3, with 10 bases matching TRBD2. There are 16 residues in the CDR3. Trimming removed 7 bases from V and 1 base from J; junction bases left unmatched: 11. Germline V gives CDR1 SQVTM, CDR2 ANQGSEA. CDR3 amino acids: CSGYPSGGGRTDTQYF. CDR3 nucleotides: TGCAGCGGATACCCTAGCGGGGGAGGTCGCACAGATACGCAGTATTTT.

The CDR3 DNA follows: TGTGCCAGCAGTGAAGTGTTCGTGGAAAAACTGTTTTTT. It specifies CASSEVFVEKLFF. The V gene is TRBV6-1, the J gene TRBJ1-4; D remains ambiguous. The V gene's germline CDR1 is MNHNS and CDR2 SASEGT. V was clipped by 1 base and J by 8 bases, with 8 bases between them. The CDR3 contains 13 residues.

This sequence joins TRBV11-2 and TRBJ2-5; 8 nucleotides match TRBD2. The V gene's germline CDR1 is SGHAT and CDR2 FQNNGV. Unmatched junction bases numbered 7, after V lost 3 bases and J lost 4 bases. This CDR3 comprises 15 residues. This CDR3 is CASSFGGGVGETQYF. DNA for the CDR3: TGTGCCAGCAGCTTCGGGGGGGGAGTGGGAGAGACCCAGTACTTC.

J is TRBJ1-5 and V is TRBV7-8; no clear D. CDR1 is SGHVS and CDR2 is FQNEAQ in the germline V gene. The CDR3 has 16 amino acids. Trimming took off 2 bases at V and 5 bases at J, with 16 bases between the two ends. CDR3 region: CASSLSSGRPYQPQHF. DNA of the CDR3: TGTGCCAGCAGCTTATCTTCTGGCAGGCCCTATCAGCCCCAGCATTTT. Full variable domain (rest looked up from reference TRBV7-8 and TRBJ1-5): GAGVSQSPRYKVAKRGQDVALRCDPISGHVSLFWYQQALGQGPEFLTYFQNEAQLDKSGLPSDRFFAERPEGSVSTLKIQRTQQEDSAVYLCASSLSSGRPYQPQHFGDGTRLSIL.

The rearrangement joins TRBV9 to TRBJ2-7; no definite D call. Between the trimmed V and J ends, which lost 0 bases and 0 bases, there was a span of 7 bases. The CDR3 is 14 amino acids. Germline V CDR1 and CDR2: SGDLS, YYNGEE. The CDR3 bases are TGTGCCAGCAGCGTAGCGGAGAACTCCTACGAGCAGTACTTC. It encodes CASSVAENSYEQYF.

The chain joins TRBV7-6 to TRBJ1-2; TRBD1 is a possible D gene (5 bases). V was trimmed by 2 bases and J by 5 bases, leaving 12 bases between them. This CDR3 is 14 amino acids long. The germline V gene has CDR1 SGHVS and CDR2 FNYEAQ. The CDR3 sequence is CASSLNQGPYGYTF. The CDR3 DNA sequence: TGTGCCAGCAGCTTAAACCAGGGCCCTTATGGCTACACCTTC. The full variable domain, its missing parts supplied by reference TRBV7-6 and TRBJ1-2, is GAGVSQSPRYKVTKRGQDVALRCDPISGHVSLYWYRQALGQGPEFLTYFNYEAQQDKSGLPNDRFSAERPEGSISTLTIQRTEQRDSAMYRCASSLNQGPYGYTFGSGTRLTVV.

The chain carries TRBV28 and TRBJ2-5; possibly TRBD2 for D (5 bases). This CDR3 spans 16 amino acids. Germline V gene data show CDR1 as MDHEN and CDR2 as SYDVKM. Trimming took 2 bases from V and 1 from J, leaving 14 bases between them. This chain's CDR3 is CASSLGRRYTQETQYF. Here the CDR3 DNA reads TGTGCCAGCAGTTTAGGCCGGAGGTACACCCAAGAGACCCAGTACTTC.

CDR3 coding DNA: TGTGCCAGTAGTAGCGGTTTCACAGATACGCAGTATTTT. Protein sequence: CASSSGFTDTQYF. This chain uses TRBV19 with TRBJ2-3; D is undetermined. V lost 4 bases and J lost 2, with 7 bases in between. The CDR3 totals 13 residues. The V gene's germline CDR1 is LNHDA and CDR2 SQIVND (reference sequence).

This clone was seen only a few times. The chain has TRBV19 and TRBJ2-3; 7 bases are a match to TRBD1. CDR3 length: 14 residues. The V gene end was trimmed by 9 bases and the J gene end by 2 bases; junction bases not matched to a gene: 8. Germline V gene lookup returns CDR1 LNHDA and CDR2 SQIVND (reference sequence). CDR3 bases: TGTGCCAGCGCCGGACAGGCTGACACAGATACGCAGTATTTT. As protein: CASAGQADTDTQYF.

This clone occurred once. The V gene is TRBV28, the J gene TRBJ1-5, with 7 positions matching TRBD1. Unmatched junction bases numbered 6, after V lost 5 bases and J lost 2 bases. Germline V gene data show CDR1 as MDHEN and CDR2 as SYDVKM. The CDR3 is made up of 15 amino acids. The CDR3 loop reads CASSLTGARNQPQHF. In nucleotides, the CDR3 is TGTGCCAGCAGTCTCACAGGGGCCCGCAATCAGCCCCAGCATTTT. The full variable domain, completed using reference TRBV28 and TRBJ1-5, is DVKVTQSSRYLVKRTGEKVFLECVQDMDHENMFWYRQDPGLGLRLIYFSYDVKMKEKGDIPEGYSVSREKKERFSLILESASTNQTSMYLCASSLTGARNQPQHFGDGTRLSIL.

The CDR3: CASSAPGTSLAGEQFF. Written as DNA, the CDR3 is TGTGCCAGTAGTGCCCCCGGGACTAGCCTCGCGGGTGAGCAGTTCTTC. The chain links TRBV19 to TRBJ2-1, with 9 bases identical to TRBD2. Germline V gene lookup returns CDR1 LNHDA and CDR2 SQIVND (reference sequence). V lost 5 bases and J lost 9; bases outside the gene matches: 14. The CDR3 is made up of 16 amino acids.

This rearrangement joins TRBV28 to TRBJ2-3, with D maybe TRBD1 (6 bases). V shed 3 bases and J shed 4 bases, with 17 bases lying between them. Germline-derived CDR1 and CDR2 are MDHEN and SYDVKM. This CDR3 has 16 residues. The CDR3: CASSFPPARQADTQYF. The CDR3 region has the DNA TGTGCCAGCAGTTTCCCACCCGCCAGACAGGCAGATACGCAGTATTTT.

The CDR3 spells CASWEGRTGELFF. The CDR3 nucleotides are TGTGCCAGTTGGGAGGGCCGCACCGGGGAGCTGTTTTTT. The V and J genes are TRBV28 and TRBJ2-2, with TRBD2 identical over 7 bases. The V gene's germline CDR1 is MDHEN and CDR2 SYDVKM. The V segment lost 9 bases and the J segment 4 bases; nucleotides outside the gene matches: 5. The CDR3 has 13 amino acids.

The V call is TRBV27, the J call TRBJ2-3, with 10 bases aligning to TRBD2. Per germline, CDR1 MNHEY and CDR2 SMNVEV (reference sequence). V gave up 2 bases and J gave up 6 bases; unmatched junction bases: 8. This CDR3 has 16 residues. CDR3 in amino acids: CASSLSLAGAFDTQYF. DNA for the CDR3: TGTGCCAGCAGTTTAAGCCTAGCGGGAGCTTTCGATACGCAGTATTTT.

This clone was seen a few times. This sample includes further DNA sequences coding for the same CDR3. The chain uses TRBV5-4 and TRBJ1-2; 9 bases are a match to TRBD1. Germline CDR1 SGHNT, CDR2 YYREEE (reference sequence). The CDR3 covers 14 residues. V trimming: 1 base; J trimming: 6 bases; junction bases outside the gene matches: 4. CDR3 protein: CASSLQQGADGYTF. The CDR3 nucleotides read TGTGCCAGCAGCTTGCAACAGGGGGCGGATGGCTACACCTTC.

The rearrangement uses TRBV11-3 and TRBJ2-7, with D possibly being TRBD2 (5 bases). This CDR3 region has 15 residues. The V end lost 5 bases, the J end lost 2 bases, and 16 bases lay between the germline ends. CDR1 is SGHNT, CDR2 YENEEA, per germline. The CDR3 nucleotides read TGTGCCAGCAGCCGGGGTAGACACGGGACCTACGAGCAGTACTTC. It yields the protein CASSRGRHGTYEQYF.

This clone was observed at least ten times. The chain employs TRBV4-1 and TRBJ1-4; D ambiguous. CDR3 length: 14 residues. V was clipped by 4 bases and J by 4 bases, with 10 bases between them. Per the germline V gene, CDR1 is MGHRA and CDR2 is YSYEKL. The CDR3 sequence is CASSPGLSNEKLFF. The CDR3 nucleotides are TGCGCCAGCAGCCCCGGACTGAGTAATGAAAAACTGTTTTTT.

This chain joins TRBV2 and TRBJ1-2, with a tentative D call TRBD1 (6 bases). In germline, CDR1 is SNHLY, CDR2 FYNNEI. The CDR3 is made up of 16 amino acids. Trimming stripped 5 bases from V and 3 bases from J, with 19 bases between. The CDR3 spells CASSSGTGRWDYGYTF. CDR3 bases: TGTGCCAGCAGTTCCGGCACAGGGCGATGGGACTATGGCTACACCTTC.

The chain is built from TRBV25-1 and TRBJ2-3; D perhaps matches TRBD2 (6 bases). The CDR3 spans 15 residues. Per the germline V gene, CDR1 is MGHDK and CDR2 is SYGVNS. Trimming took 2 bases from V and 2 from J, leaving 11 bases between them. In DNA form, the CDR3 reads TGTGCCAGCAGTGAAAATAGCGGATACACAGATACGCAGTATTTT. This codes for CASSENSGYTDTQYF.